These 20 T cell receptor beta chains originate from one sample sequenced in a study of response to subunit inactivated influenza vaccine (dated 2018 in TCRdb). Library preparation used RT-PCR. The data were produced on an Illumina HiSeq 2500. The raw public data were reprocessed by TCRdb itself: fastp quality trimming at Q25, MiXCR clonotype calling, in-frame beta chains only. Every entry covers one CDR3 protein and lists the most common genes and DNA from its rows. This sample lists over 400,000 distinct CDR3 sequences; about a tenth were detected once. The top ten clonotypes cover less than 15% of the sample. The time point label for this specimen denotes: around 45 days after influenza vaccine administration. Sample: PBMCs from blood, taken 40 to 50 days after vaccination. The source is a man over 45 who received an inactivated influenza vaccine. Donor details come from another sample of the same person, matched by shared clones.

This clonotype was detected a few times. The V gene is TRBV11-2, the J gene TRBJ2-4; TRBD1 aligns across 8 bases. CDR1 SGHAT and CDR2 FQNNGV come from the germline V gene. The CDR3 consists of 16 residues. J gave up 9 bases and V 5 bases, and 15 bases lay outside the gene matches. In nucleotides, the CDR3 is TGTGCCAGCAGCCCCCCAATCCGAACAGGGGGGACCATTCAGTACTTC. Amino acid sequence: CASSPPIRTGGTIQYF.

The chain carries TRBV5-1 and TRBJ2-7; D unclear. Deletions cut 8 bases from V and 0 bases from J, with 12 bases between. CDR1 and CDR2 from the germline V gene are SGHRS and YFSETQ. The CDR3 spans 13 residues. The CDR3: CASSTASSYEQYF. CDR3 nucleotides: TGCGCCAGTTCGACTGCCAGCTCCTACGAGCAGTACTTC.

This chain uses TRBV12-3 or TRBV12-4 with TRBJ2-1; 12 bases match TRBD2. With V trimmed by 4 bases and J by 0 bases, 7 bases remained unmatched. The CDR3 runs 18 residues. Here the CDR3 DNA reads TGTGCCAGCAGTTCCTGGACTAGCGGGACCAGCTCCTACAATGAGCAGTTCTTC. This codes for CASSSWTSGTSSYNEQFF.

The rearrangement joins TRBV5-1 to TRBJ2-3; 7 bases map to TRBD1. The germline V gene has CDR1 SGHRS and CDR2 YFSETQ. This CDR3 contains 14 residues. With V trimmed by 0 bases and J by 6 bases, 4 bases remained unmatched. The CDR3 loop reads CASSLGQGDDTQYF. The CDR3 nucleotides read TGCGCCAGCAGCTTGGGGCAGGGGGACGATACGCAGTATTTT.

This clonotype was seen a handful of times. The chain is built from TRBV4-3 and TRBJ2-4, with D perhaps TRBD1 or TRBD2 (5 bases each). The CDR3 consists of 17 residues. With 0 bases removed from V and 0 bases from J, the gap between germline ends came to 12 bases. From germline, CDR1 is LGHNA and CDR2 YSLEER. In nucleotides, the CDR3 is TGCGCCAGCAGCCAAGATTCCAGGGAGATAGCCAAAAACATTCAGTACTTC. It translates to CASSQDSREIAKNIQYF.

This clonotype was found many times. The rearrangement joins TRBV5-1 to TRBJ2-1; D gene ambiguous. Trimming pared 0 bases from V and 5 bases from J, leaving 6 bases between. This CDR3 is 13 amino acids long. Germline values: CDR1 SGHRS, CDR2 YFSETQ. The CDR3 loop is CASSLGSNNEQFF. The CDR3 DNA sequence: TGCGCCAGCAGCTTGGGGTCGAACAATGAGCAGTTCTTC. Drawing the rest from reference TRBV5-1 and TRBJ2-1, the complete variable domain is KAGVTQTPRYLIKTRGQQVTLSCSPISGHRSVSWYQQTPGQGLQFLFEYFSETQRNKGNFPGRFSGRQFSNSRSEMNVSTLELGDSALYLCASSLGSNNEQFFGPGTRLTVL.

The chain combines TRBV2 with TRBJ2-2; D remains ambiguous. This CDR3 is 11 amino acids long. Deletions cut 10 bases from V and 6 bases from J, with 9 bases between. CDR1 is SNHLY and CDR2 is FYNNEI in the germline V gene. The CDR3 nucleotides read TGTGCCACTACCAGGTCCGGGGAGCTGTTTTTT. Residues: CATTRSGELFF.

The V gene is TRBV6-5, the J gene TRBJ1-5; D not resolved. Per the germline V gene, CDR1 is MNHEY and CDR2 is SVGAGI. This CDR3 comprises 13 residues. V shed 4 bases and J shed 7 bases, with 11 bases lying between them. CDR3 bases: TGTGCCAGCAGTTCGACCAGTTCCCAGCCCCAGCATTTT. Translation gives CASSSTSSQPQHF.

A remark on this clonotype: A junction end diverges from the germline sequence, so it may reflect a read error. The J gene is TRBJ2-1, the V gene TRBV5-5, with 7 bases lining up with TRBD1. The CDR3 totals 11 residues. Germline-derived CDR1 and CDR2 are SGHKS and YYEKEE (reference sequence). Here the CDR3 DNA reads TGTGCCAGCACCTTGGGACAGGAGCAGTTCTTC. It specifies CASTLGQEQFF.

This clonotype showed up just a few times. The chain links TRBV2 to TRBJ2-1; 12 bases are a match to TRBD2. Germline CDR1 and CDR2: SNHLY and FYNNEI. J gave up 5 bases and V 5 bases, and 16 bases lay outside the gene matches. The CDR3 has 19 residues. The CDR3 sequence is CASSQPGLAGSKRDNEQFF. The CDR3 DNA follows: TGTGCCAGCAGTCAGCCGGGACTAGCGGGCTCCAAACGGGACAATGAGCAGTTCTTC.

Only a few counts were recorded for this clonotype. The rearrangement links TRBV7-2 to TRBJ2-3, with 9 bases aligning to TRBD2. The CDR3 runs to 15 residues. The trim removed 1 base at V and 8 bases at J, leaving 7 bases unmatched. In germline, CDR1 is SGHTA, CDR2 FQGNSA. The CDR3 DNA follows: TGTGCCAGCAGCTTAGTAGGTAGCGGGAGTGGTACGCAGTATTTT. It translates to CASSLVGSGSGTQYF.

This clonotype was observed at least ten times. V usage is TRBV20-1 and J usage is TRBJ2-7; TRBD2 is a possible D gene (5 bases). Germline values: CDR1 DFQATT, CDR2 SNEGSKA (reference sequence). This CDR3 is 15 amino acids long. Trimming shortened V by 0 bases and J by 0 bases, and 12 bases separated the two germline ends. The CDR3 region has the DNA TGCAGTGCTAGAGATTGGGCGGGTGTCTCCTACGAGCAGTACTTC. Its translation is CSARDWAGVSYEQYF.

The sample holds many counts of this clonotype. This chain uses TRBV24-1 with TRBJ2-1; D may be TRBD1 (6 bases). From germline, CDR1 is KGHDR and CDR2 SFDVKD. V was trimmed by 3 bases and J by 10 bases, leaving 12 bases between them. This CDR3 has 13 residues. The CDR3 sequence is CATSDLQGREQFF. CDR3 DNA: TGTGCCACCAGTGATCTACAGGGTCGCGAGCAGTTCTTC.

Ten or more counts support this clonotype. The rearrangement links TRBV6-6 to TRBJ1-2, with a possible D match to TRBD1 (6 bases). The V end lost 6 bases, the J end lost 6 bases, and 14 bases lay between the germline ends. This CDR3 is 13 amino acids long. Germline loops: CDR1 MNHNY, CDR2 SVGAGI (reference sequence). The CDR3 loop reads CASRQGPGDGYTF. CDR3 sequence (DNA): TGTGCCAGCAGACAGGGCCCGGGGGATGGCTACACCTTC.

This clonotype has just a few counts. J is TRBJ2-5 and V is TRBV20-1, with unresolved D. CDR1 DFQATT and CDR2 SNEGSKA come from the germline V gene (reference sequence). V gave up 0 bases and J gave up 1 base, with 3 bases separating them. This CDR3 region has 12 residues. The CDR3 sequence is CSARDFQETQYF. CDR3 DNA sequence: TGCAGTGCTAGAGACTTCCAAGAGACCCAGTACTTC.

The J gene is TRBJ2-1, the V gene TRBV7-2; 10 bases map to TRBD2. CDR1 SGHTA and CDR2 FQGNSA come from the germline V gene. The trim removed 2 bases at V and 9 bases at J, leaving 4 bases unmatched. This CDR3 has 14 residues. CDR3 amino acids: CASSLLLAGVEQFF. The CDR3 DNA follows: TGTGCCAGCAGCTTACTCCTAGCGGGAGTTGAGCAGTTCTTC.

This clonotype was seen more than once but under ten times. V is TRBV12-3 or TRBV12-4 and J is TRBJ2-2; D gene unclear. This CDR3 spans 15 amino acids. The germline V and J ends were trimmed by 3 bases and 3 bases, with 11 bases remaining between them. The CDR3 nucleotides are TGTGCCAGCAGTTTTGTTCCAGACTACACCGGGGAGCTGTTTTTT. As protein: CASSFVPDYTGELFF.

This clonotype has a handful of counts. The rearrangement uses TRBV20-1 and TRBJ1-3; D uncertain. Germline V gene lookup returns CDR1 DFQATT and CDR2 SNEGSKA (reference sequence). V was clipped by 5 bases and J by 1 base, with 6 bases between them. This CDR3 region has 12 residues. As DNA, the CDR3 is TGCAGTGCTTTAACATCTGGAAACACCATATATTTT. It yields the protein CSALTSGNTIYF.

The V gene is TRBV5-1, the J gene TRBJ2-2; the D is unclear. CDR1 is SGHRS and CDR2 is YFSETQ in the germline V gene. The CDR3 length is 14 residues. V shed 4 bases and J shed 3 bases, with 10 bases lying between them. CDR3 DNA: TGCGCCAGCAGCAGCTCCGTTGACACCGGGGAGCTGTTTTTT. It is translated as CASSSSVDTGELFF.

In this sample, this clonotype turned up many times. V usage is TRBV12-5 and J usage is TRBJ2-1, with 10 bases matching TRBD2. This CDR3 spans 17 amino acids. The germline gives CDR1 LGHNT, CDR2 FRNRAP. V lost 5 bases and J lost 0; bases outside the gene matches: 7. The chain's CDR3 is CASGGLAELRSYNEQFF. The CDR3 DNA is TGTGCTAGTGGTGGACTAGCGGAACTGCGCTCCTACAATGAGCAGTTCTTC.